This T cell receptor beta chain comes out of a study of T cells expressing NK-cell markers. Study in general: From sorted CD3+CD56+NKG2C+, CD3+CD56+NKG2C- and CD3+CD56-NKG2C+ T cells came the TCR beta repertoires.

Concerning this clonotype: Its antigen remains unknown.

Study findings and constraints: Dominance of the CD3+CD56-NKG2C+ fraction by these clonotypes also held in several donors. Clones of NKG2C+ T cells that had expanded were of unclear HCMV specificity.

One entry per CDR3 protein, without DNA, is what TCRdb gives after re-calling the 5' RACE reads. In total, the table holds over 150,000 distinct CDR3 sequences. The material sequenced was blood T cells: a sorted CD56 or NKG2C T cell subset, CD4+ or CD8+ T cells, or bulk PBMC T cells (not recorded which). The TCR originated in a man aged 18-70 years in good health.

The CDR3 here is CSVPSGQTEAFF. This chain connects TRBV20-1 to TRBJ1-1; TCRdb's D gene call, TRBD1, goes unchecked for lack of DNA. The CDR3 is 12 residues long. Germline CDR1 reads DFQATT; CDR2 reads SNEGSKA (reference sequence).